The 18 T cell receptor beta chains given below trace back to one sample, sequenced in a study of T cell changes during pregnancy in multiple sclerosis. Some clones are missing from TCRdb's copy, which holds only in-frame ones; the method was immunoSEQ multiplex PCR. The sample has about 96,000 clones; roughly 92% are singletons. The starting material was peripheral blood, obtained in the first trimester of pregnancy. The receptors come from a female donor with multiple sclerosis, enrolled in a pregnancy study.

This chain joins TRBV5-4 and TRBJ2-1; unclear D gene. The germline V gene encodes CDR1 SGHNT and CDR2 YYREEE (reference sequence). The V end lost 0 bases, the J end lost 3 bases, and 7 bases lay between the germline ends. CDR3 size: 14 residues. CDR3 residues: CASSLEPSYNEQFF. CDR3 coding DNA: TGTGCCAGCAGCTTGGAGCCTAGCTACAATGAGCAGTTCTTC.

The chain employs TRBV19 and TRBJ2-1; 11 bases agree with TRBD1. This CDR3 has 15 residues. Germline V gives CDR1 LNHDA, CDR2 SQIVND (reference sequence). Trimming cost V 6 bases and J 9 bases; bases outside gene matches: 10. This CDR3 reads CASSLDRGLEVEQFF. The CDR3 DNA reads TGTGCCAGTAGCCTGGACAGGGGGCTCGAGGTTGAGCAGTTCTTC.

The rearrangement joins TRBV7-8 to TRBJ2-7; D uncertain. The ends were cut back, 2 bases at V and 3 bases at J, with 8 bases in the middle. Per the germline V gene, CDR1 is SGHVS and CDR2 is FQNEAQ. The CDR3 runs 13 residues. As DNA, the CDR3 is TGTGCCAGCAGCTTATTGTCAAACTACGAGCAGTACTTC. Translated, it gives CASSLLSNYEQYF.

The V call is TRBV10-3, the J call TRBJ2-7, with 12 bases matching TRBD1. Germline-derived CDR1 and CDR2 are ENHRY and SYGVKD. Trimming removed 1 base from V and 6 bases from J; junction bases left unmatched: 4. The CDR3 has 15 residues. CDR3 region: CAISELGQGATEQYF. Written as DNA, the CDR3 is TGTGCCATCAGTGAGTTGGGACAGGGGGCTACCGAGCAGTACTTC.

This chain connects TRBV27 to TRBJ2-7; D is unclear. The CDR3 length is 13 residues. The germline V gene encodes CDR1 MNHEY and CDR2 SMNVEV (reference sequence). V was shortened by 8 bases and J by 12 bases, with 23 bases between the two germline ends. This chain's CDR3 is CASQEPVIRARYF. The CDR3 DNA follows: TGTGCCAGCCAAGAACCGGTGATACGAGCGAGGTACTTC.

CDR3 in amino acids: CASGLVKEGKQYF. The CDR3 region has the DNA TGTGCTAGTGGTTTGGTAAAGGAGGGCAAGCAGTACTTC. The rearrangement links TRBV12-5 to TRBJ2-7, with a possible D match to TRBD2 (6 bases). The V and J ends lost 0 bases and 8 bases respectively, with 11 bases between them. CDR3 length: 13 amino acids. CDR1 and CDR2 (germline): LGHNT, FRNRAP.

The chain combines TRBV9 with TRBJ2-2; no firm D call. Germline CDR1 is SGDLS and CDR2 is YYNGEE. CDR3 length equals 14 residues. The V and J ends lost 0 bases and 8 bases respectively, with 11 bases between them. The CDR3 region has the DNA TGTGCCAGCAGCGTAGTAACGGGTTCTGGGGAGCTGTTTTTT. Translation gives CASSVVTGSGELFF. Variable domain in full (rest from reference TRBV9 and TRBJ2-2): DSGVTQTPKHLITATGQRVTLRCSPRSGDLSVYWYQQSLDQGLQFLIQYYNGEERAKGNILERFSAQQFPDLHSELNLSSLELGDSALYFCASSVVTGSGELFFGEGSRLTVL.

This clone is a singleton in its sample. The CDR3 reads CASSLLGTGVDSPLHF. In nucleotides, the CDR3 is TGTGCCAGCAGTTTATTGGGGACAGGGGTTGATTCACCCCTCCACTTT. The chain has TRBV28 and TRBJ1-6, with 10 bases that match TRBD1. CDR3 length: 16 residues. The germline gives CDR1 MDHEN, CDR2 SYDVKM. Germline trimming cut 1 base from V and 8 bases from J; bases unmatched to any gene: 5.

The chain is built from TRBV18 and TRBJ2-7; TRBD2 is a possible D gene (5 bases). Germline CDR1 KGHSH, CDR2 LQKENI. V was clipped by 6 bases and J by 6 bases, with 12 bases between them. The CDR3 totals 12 residues. This CDR3 reads CASSPTRSEQYF. As DNA, the CDR3 is TGTGCCAGCTCGCCTACTAGATCCGAGCAGTACTTC.

The chain employs TRBV28 and TRBJ2-1; D may be TRBD1 (6 bases). Germline assignment: CDR1 MDHEN and CDR2 SYDVKM. CDR3 size: 17 residues. V lost 5 bases and J lost 8, with 25 bases in between. CDR3 loop: CASSGSQGMGRNDEQFF. CDR3 DNA sequence: TGTGCCAGCAGTGGGTCACAGGGAATGGGGAGAAACGATGAGCAGTTCTTC.

The rearrangement uses TRBV19 and TRBJ2-5, with unresolved D. Germline V gene lookup returns CDR1 LNHDA and CDR2 SQIVND (reference sequence). This CDR3 comprises 15 residues. Trimming removed 7 bases at V and 0 bases at J, with 15 bases between. The CDR3, as DNA: TGTGCCAGTAAAGCAAACTTGCGGAACCAAGAGACCCAGTACTTC. Protein product: CASKANLRNQETQYF.

This rearrangement joins TRBV28 to TRBJ2-7, with 7 bases matching TRBD2. CDR1 is MDHEN and CDR2 is SYDVKM in the germline V gene. Trimming took 2 bases from V and 7 from J; bases not matched to a gene: 8. The CDR3 totals 14 residues. CDR3 nucleotides: TGTGCCAGCAGTTTAACGGGAGGAAAGAGGGAGCAGTACTTC. Protein sequence: CASSLTGGKREQYF.

This chain connects TRBV5-1 to TRBJ1-1; no clear D. Trimming removed 0 bases at V and 11 bases at J, with 14 bases between. Germline V lookup: CDR1 SGHRS, CDR2 YFSETQ. The CDR3 is 13 amino acids. In nucleotides, the CDR3 is TGCGCCAGCAGCTTGGAGTCAGGATTTGAGGCTTTCTTT. Translating gives CASSLESGFEAFF.

This clone was observed at least ten times. The genes are TRBV2 and TRBJ1-2; unclear D gene. V was clipped by 0 bases and J by 5 bases, with 7 bases between them. Germline V gene data show CDR1 as SNHLY and CDR2 as FYNNEI. The CDR3 consists of 13 residues. The CDR3 coding sequence is TGTGCCAGCAGTGAAGCGCTTAGATATGGCTACACCTTC. As protein: CASSEALRYGYTF.

This clone has a single count. The rearrangement links TRBV15 to TRBJ1-4, with D maybe TRBD1 (6 bases). CDR1 is LNHNV and CDR2 is YYDKDF in the germline V gene (reference sequence). V lost 0 bases and J 0 bases, leaving 14 bases between the germline ends. The length of the CDR3 is 18 residues. CDR3: CATSREQGLGATNEKLFF. In DNA form, the CDR3 reads TGTGCCACCAGCAGAGAACAGGGCCTAGGGGCAACTAATGAAAAACTGTTTTTT.

The chain recombines TRBV5-4 with TRBJ2-1, with D perhaps TRBD1 (8 bases). Germline V gives CDR1 SGHNT, CDR2 YYREEE (reference sequence). V was trimmed by 5 bases and J by 4 bases, leaving 19 bases between them. There are 16 residues in the CDR3. The DNA of the CDR3 is TGTGCCAGCAGTAAACCTAAACAGGGGGGGTACAATGAGCAGTTCTTC. This encodes CASSKPKQGGYNEQFF.

This clone was found a few times. The rearrangement uses TRBV15 and TRBJ2-7, with 10 bases lining up with TRBD2. There are 15 residues in the CDR3. Looked up from germline, CDR1 is LNHNV and CDR2 is YYDKDF (reference sequence). V was pared by 1 base and J by 8 bases, with 8 bases of the junction left unmatched. The CDR3 protein is CATSRGRSGRAQQYF. The CDR3 nucleotides are TGTGCCACCAGCAGAGGGCGAAGCGGGAGGGCGCAGCAGTACTTC.

This sequence joins TRBV5-8 and TRBJ1-2; no definite D call. Germline V lookup: CDR1 SGHTS, CDR2 YDEGEE. Trimming removed 2 bases at V and 8 bases at J, with 4 bases between. The CDR3 loop spans 10 amino acids. CDR3 coding DNA: TGTGCCAGCAGCTTCCTCGGCTACACCTTC. The encoded protein is CASSFLGYTF. The variable domain in full, completed from reference TRBV5-8 and TRBJ1-2, reads EAGVTQSPTHLIKTRGQQATLRCSPISGHTSVYWYQQALGLGLQFLLWYDEGEERNRGNFPPRFSGRQFPNYSSELNVNALELEDSALYLCASSFLGYTFGSGTRLTVV.